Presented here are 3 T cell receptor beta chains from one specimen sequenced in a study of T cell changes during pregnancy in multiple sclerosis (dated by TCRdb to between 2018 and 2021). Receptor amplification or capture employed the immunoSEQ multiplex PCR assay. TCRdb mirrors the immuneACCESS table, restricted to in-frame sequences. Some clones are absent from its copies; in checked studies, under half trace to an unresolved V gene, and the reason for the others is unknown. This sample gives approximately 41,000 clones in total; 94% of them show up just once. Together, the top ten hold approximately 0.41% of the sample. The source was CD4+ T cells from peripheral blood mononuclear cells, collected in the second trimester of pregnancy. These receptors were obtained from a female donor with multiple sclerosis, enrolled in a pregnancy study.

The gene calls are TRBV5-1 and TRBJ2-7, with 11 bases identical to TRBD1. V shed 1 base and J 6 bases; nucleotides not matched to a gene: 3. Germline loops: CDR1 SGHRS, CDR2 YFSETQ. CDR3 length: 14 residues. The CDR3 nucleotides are TGCGCCAGCAGCTTGCGGACAGGGGGCGGCGAGCAGTACTTC. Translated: CASSLRTGGGEQYF.

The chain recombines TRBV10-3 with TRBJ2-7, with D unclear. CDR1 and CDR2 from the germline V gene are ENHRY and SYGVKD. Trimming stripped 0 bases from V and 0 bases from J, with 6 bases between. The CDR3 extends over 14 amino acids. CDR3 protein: CAISESYSSYEQYF. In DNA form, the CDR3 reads TGTGCCATCAGTGAGTCGTACTCCTCCTACGAGCAGTACTTC.

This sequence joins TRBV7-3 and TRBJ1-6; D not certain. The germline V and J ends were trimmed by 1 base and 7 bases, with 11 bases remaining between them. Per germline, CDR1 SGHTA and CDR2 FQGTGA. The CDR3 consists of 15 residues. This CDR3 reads CASSLIPGGNSPLHF. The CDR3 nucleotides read TGTGCCAGCAGCTTAATCCCCGGCGGAAATTCACCCCTCCACTTT.